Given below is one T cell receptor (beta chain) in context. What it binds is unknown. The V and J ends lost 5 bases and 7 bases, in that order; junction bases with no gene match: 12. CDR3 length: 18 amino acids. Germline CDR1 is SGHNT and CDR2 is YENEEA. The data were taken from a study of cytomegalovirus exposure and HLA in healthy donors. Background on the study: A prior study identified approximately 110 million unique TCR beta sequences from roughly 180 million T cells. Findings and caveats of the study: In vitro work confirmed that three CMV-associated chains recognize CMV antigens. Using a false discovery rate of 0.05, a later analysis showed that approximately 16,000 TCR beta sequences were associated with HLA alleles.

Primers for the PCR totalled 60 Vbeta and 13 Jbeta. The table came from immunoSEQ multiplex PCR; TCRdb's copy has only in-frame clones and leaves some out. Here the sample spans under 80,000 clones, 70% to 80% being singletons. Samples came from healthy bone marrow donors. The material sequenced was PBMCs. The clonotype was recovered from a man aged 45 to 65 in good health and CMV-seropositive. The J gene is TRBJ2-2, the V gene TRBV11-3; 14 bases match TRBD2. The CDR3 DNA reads TGTGCCAGCAGCCCCGGACTAGCGGGAGGCACCGGCGGCGGGGAGCTGTTTTTT. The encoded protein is CASSPGLAGGTGGGELFF.